Following are 21 T cell receptor beta chains from one sample sequenced in a study of blood T cell repertoires in COVID-19. Assay: immunoSEQ multiplex PCR; the TCRdb copy retains only in-frame clones and omits some. The sample holds 140,000 to 150,000 clones; over 80% are singletons and the top ten take approximately 10%. Specimen: peripheral blood. These receptors all come from a man in his 60s with active or convalescent COVID-19.

V gene TRBV4-3 combines with J gene TRBJ2-3; D is perhaps TRBD1 (6 bases). Germline V lookup: CDR1 LGHNA, CDR2 YSLEER. V was clipped by 0 bases and J by 3 bases, with 16 bases between them. The CDR3 has 17 amino acids. The CDR3 protein is CASSQEARQGLTDTQYF. The DNA of the CDR3 is TGCGCCAGCAGCCAAGAGGCCCGGCAGGGGTTGACAGATACGCAGTATTTT.

V is TRBV7-3 and J is TRBJ2-3, with 10 bases identical to TRBD2. V was clipped by 5 bases and J by 4 bases; unmatched bases: 9. Germline lookup yields CDR1 SGHTA and CDR2 FQGTGA. The CDR3 runs to 16 residues. Here the CDR3 reads CASSLGASGSADTQYF. As DNA, the CDR3 is TGTGCCAGCAGCCTCGGGGCTAGCGGGAGCGCAGATACGCAGTATTTT.

V and J are TRBV19 and TRBJ1-1; TRBD1 aligns across 10 bases. This CDR3 region has 17 residues. Germline CDR1 reads LNHDA; CDR2 reads SQIVND (reference sequence). Losses at the gene ends were 5 bases for V and 4 bases for J; bases not matched to a gene: 13. The CDR3 DNA is TGTGCCAGTAGTCCCCCGGGACAGGGGATGTGGGGCACTGAAGCTTTCTTT. Protein product: CASSPPGQGMWGTEAFF.

The genes are TRBV30 and TRBJ1-1, with a possible D match to TRBD1 (5 bases). Germline lookup yields CDR1 GTSNPN and CDR2 SVGIG (reference sequence). Trimming shortened V by 0 bases and J by 1 base, and 15 bases separated the two germline ends. The CDR3 has 16 residues. The CDR3 sequence is CAWSVAGTPRNTEAFF. The CDR3 nucleotides read TGTGCCTGGAGTGTAGCGGGGACCCCGAGGAACACTGAAGCTTTCTTT.

The chain links TRBV29-1 to TRBJ1-3; the D is unclear. Trimming cost V 8 bases and J 4 bases, with 9 bases left between them. Germline V gives CDR1 SQVTM, CDR2 ANQGSEA. The CDR3 has 11 residues. The CDR3 spells CSTGLGNTIYF. The CDR3 DNA reads as TGCAGCACCGGACTGGGAAACACCATATATTTT.

V and J are TRBV18 and TRBJ2-1; 12 bases map to TRBD1. The CDR3 is 15 residues long. Germline V gene data show CDR1 as KGHSH and CDR2 as LQKENI. The junction had 10 bases not matched to a gene; V was cut back by 8 bases and J by 8 bases. The CDR3 nucleotides read TGTGCCAGCCTCCCCGGGACAGGGGGCGGGTATGAGCAGTTCTTC. Translating it yields CASLPGTGGGYEQFF. Drawing the rest from reference TRBV18 and TRBJ2-1, the complete variable domain is NAGVMQNPRHLVRRRGQEARLRCSPMKGHSHVYWYRQLPEEGLKFMVYLQKENIIDESGMPKERFSAEFPKEGPSILRIQQVVRGDSAAYFCASLPGTGGGYEQFFGPGTRLTVL.

The genes are TRBV10-3 and TRBJ2-1; 11 nucleotides match TRBD1. Per the germline V gene, CDR1 is ENHRY and CDR2 is SYGVKD. CDR3 size: 16 residues. V lost 3 bases, J lost 4 bases, and 5 bases stayed unmatched. CDR3 DNA: TGTGCCATCAGTGACCCCGGGACAGGGGGTTACAATGAGCAGTTCTTC. This translates into CAISDPGTGGYNEQFF.

The chain couples TRBV7-3 to TRBJ2-7; 8 nucleotides agree with TRBD1. The CDR3 is made up of 13 amino acids. Germline CDR1 SGHTA, CDR2 FQGTGA. V shed 4 bases, J shed 3 bases, and the junction held 2 bases outside the gene matches. Here the CDR3 reads CASSSTGGYEQYF. CDR3 bases: TGTGCCAGCAGCTCCACAGGGGGCTACGAGCAGTACTTC.

This rearrangement joins TRBV2 to TRBJ1-1, with 7 bases matching TRBD1. The V gene's germline CDR1 is SNHLY and CDR2 FYNNEI. The CDR3 spans 16 residues. V was pared by 6 bases and J by 2 bases, with 12 bases of the junction left unmatched. The CDR3: CASRTRPTGINTEAFF. As DNA, the CDR3 is TGTGCCAGCAGAACCCGGCCGACAGGGATTAACACTGAAGCTTTCTTT.

Here the CDR3 reads CASSRQGQRNEKLFF. CDR3 in DNA: TGTGCCAGCAGCCGACAGGGACAGAGAAATGAAAAACTGTTTTTT. The chain combines TRBV7-9 with TRBJ1-4; TRBD1 aligns across 7 bases. Germline CDR1 is SEHNR and CDR2 is FQNEAQ (reference sequence). The CDR3 is made up of 15 amino acids. The V and J ends lost 5 bases and 5 bases, in that order; junction bases with no gene match: 8. The full variable domain, with the rest looked up from reference TRBV7-9 and TRBJ1-4, is DTGVSQNPRHKITKRGQNVTFRCDPISEHNRLYWYRQTLGQGPEFLTYFQNEAQLEKSRLLSDRFSAERPKGSFSTLEIQRTEQGDSAMYLCASSRQGQRNEKLFFGSGTQLSVL.

The rearrangement links TRBV10-3 to TRBJ2-7; 7 positions match TRBD1. From germline, CDR1 is ENHRY and CDR2 SYGVKD. J was trimmed by 5 bases and V by 5 bases; bases with no gene match: 6. CDR3 size: 13 residues. The CDR3 nucleotides are TGTGCCATCAGTAGACAGGGATTGGACGAGCAGTACTTC. Encoded protein: CAISRQGLDEQYF.

The CDR3 nucleotides are TGTGCCAGCAGACAGGGGGTTGGTTCACCCCTCCACTTT. This encodes CASRQGVGSPLHF. The gene calls are TRBV2 and TRBJ1-6, with TRBD1 matching over 8 bases. The CDR3 length is 13 residues. The V and J ends lost 6 bases and 9 bases, in that order; junction bases with no gene match: 4. Germline-derived CDR1 and CDR2 are SNHLY and FYNNEI.

J is TRBJ2-1 and V is TRBV9; possible D gene TRBD1, 6 bases. The CDR3 is 18 amino acids. Germline-derived CDR1 and CDR2 are SGDLS and YYNGEE. V was trimmed by 0 bases and J by 0 bases, leaving 16 bases between them. The CDR3 reads CASSVEMRTASSYNEQFF. For the CDR3, the DNA is TGTGCCAGCAGCGTAGAAATGAGGACAGCCAGCTCCTACAATGAGCAGTTCTTC. Full variable domain (remainder filled in from reference TRBV9 and TRBJ2-1): DSGVTQTPKHLITATGQRVTLRCSPRSGDLSVYWYQQSLDQGLQFLIQYYNGEERAKGNILERFSAQQFPDLHSELNLSSLELGDSALYFCASSVEMRTASSYNEQFFGPGTRLTVL.

The V call is TRBV6-1, the J call TRBJ2-3; 10 bases map to TRBD2. The germline CDR1 and CDR2 sequences are MNHNS and SASEGT. This CDR3 is 17 amino acids long. The trim removed 1 base at V and 2 bases at J, leaving 6 bases unmatched. CDR3 in amino acids: CASSEDPAGGITDTQYF. CDR3 sequence (DNA): TGTGCCAGCAGTGAAGACCCAGCGGGAGGGATCACAGATACGCAGTATTTT.

The chain combines TRBV6-4 with TRBJ1-3; 8 nucleotides agree with TRBD1. V lost 8 bases, J lost 0 bases, and 6 bases stayed unmatched. CDR3 length: 15 amino acids. CDR1 is MRHNA, CDR2 SNTAGT, per germline. The CDR3 spells CASWGQVFSGNTIYF. The DNA of the CDR3 is TGTGCCAGCTGGGGACAGGTGTTCTCTGGAAACACCATATATTTT.

This clone was seen just once. V is TRBV6-5 and J is TRBJ2-2, with 9 bases that match TRBD1. V trimming: 3 bases; J trimming: 3 bases; junction bases outside the gene matches: 5. The length of the CDR3 is 16 residues. Germline V gene data show CDR1 as MNHEY and CDR2 as SVGAGI. CDR3 in amino acids: CASSYWDRVDTGELFF. CDR3 nucleotide sequence: TGTGCCAGCAGTTATTGGGACAGGGTGGACACCGGGGAGCTGTTTTTT.

The V call is TRBV27, the J call TRBJ2-7; D not resolved. With 6 bases removed from V and 2 bases from J, the gap between germline ends came to 17 bases. The CDR3 sequence is 15 residues long. Germline V gives CDR1 MNHEY, CDR2 SMNVEV (reference sequence). The CDR3 DNA reads as TGTGCCAGCAGCCCGGATGGTGGCGGCGCCTACGAGCAGTACTTC. It encodes CASSPDGGGAYEQYF.

This chain links TRBV5-1 with TRBJ1-1; perhaps TRBD1 as D (5 bases). CDR3 length equals 14 residues. Germline V gene lookup returns CDR1 SGHRS and CDR2 YFSETQ. V lost 4 bases, J lost 6 bases, and 16 bases lay in between. The CDR3 DNA follows: TGCGCCAGCAGCCCGGCAGGGTCCAACGCTGAAGCTTTCTTT. It encodes CASSPAGSNAEAFF.

The rearrangement uses TRBV10-3 and TRBJ2-3; 13 positions agree with TRBD2. The CDR3 is 16 amino acids. In germline, CDR1 is ENHRY, CDR2 SYGVKD. After removal of 6 bases from V and 6 bases from J, the junction contained 9 bases not matched to a gene. In nucleotides, the CDR3 is TGTGCCATCAGCCCCGGGACTAGCGGGAATCGGGATACGCAGTATTTT. Translating it yields CAISPGTSGNRDTQYF.

The rearrangement joins TRBV25-1 to TRBJ2-1; TRBD1 agrees at 7 bases. The V gene end was trimmed by 3 bases and the J gene end by 3 bases; junction bases not matched to a gene: 5. The germline V gene encodes CDR1 MGHDK and CDR2 SYGVNS. CDR3 length: 15 amino acids. The CDR3: CASSDATGIYNEQFF. As DNA, the CDR3 is TGTGCCAGCAGTGATGCGACAGGGATCTACAATGAGCAGTTCTTC.

The chain has TRBV28 and TRBJ2-1, with 7 bases identical to TRBD2. The CDR3 has 14 residues. The germline V gene encodes CDR1 MDHEN and CDR2 SYDVKM. V was clipped by 11 bases and J by 4 bases; unmatched bases: 11. The CDR3 coding sequence is TGTGCCCTATTAGGGAGCGGGGAATACAATGAGCAGTTCTTC. Translated: CALLGSGEYNEQFF.